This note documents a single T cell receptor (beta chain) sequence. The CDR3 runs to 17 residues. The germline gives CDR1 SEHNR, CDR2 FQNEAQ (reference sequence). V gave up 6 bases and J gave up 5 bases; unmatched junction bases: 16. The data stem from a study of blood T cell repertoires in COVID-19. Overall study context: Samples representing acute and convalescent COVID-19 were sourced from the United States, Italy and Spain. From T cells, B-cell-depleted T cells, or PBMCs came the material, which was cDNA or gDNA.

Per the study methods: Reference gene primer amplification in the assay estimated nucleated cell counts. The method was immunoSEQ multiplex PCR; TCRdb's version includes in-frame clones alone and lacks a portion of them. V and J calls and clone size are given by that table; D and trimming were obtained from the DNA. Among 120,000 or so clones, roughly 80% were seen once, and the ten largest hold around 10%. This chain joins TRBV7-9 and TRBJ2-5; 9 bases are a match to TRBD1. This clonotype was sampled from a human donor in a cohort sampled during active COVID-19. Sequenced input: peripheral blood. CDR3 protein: CASSSGTGREYGETQYF. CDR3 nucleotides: TGTGCCAGCAGTTCCGGGACAGGGAGGGAATACGGGGAGACCCAGTACTTC.